These 30 T cell receptor beta chains share one sample of origin, sequenced in a study of blood T cells in healthy people across ages (dated by TCRdb to between 2014 and 2017). The library was produced with 5' RACE. TCRdb records Illumina HiSeq 2500 as the sequencer. A second PCR of roughly 7 to 11 cycles was performed with a sample-barcoded 5' primer and a J-beta primer mix. TCRdb reanalyzed the raw reads on its own, using fastp at Q25 for trimming and MiXCR for clone calling, and kept in-frame beta chains. Rows with one shared CDR3 protein collapse into an entry with the most common genes and DNA. A total of 1.5 million to 2 million distinct CDR3 sequences appear in this sample, 34% of them only once. The top ten constitute approximately 11% of the sample. The specimen was blood. All receptors come from a woman aged 30 to 39 in good health.

This clonotype was counted ten times or more. The junction and the germline gene differ at one end; a read error may be behind it. The genes are TRBV20-1 and TRBJ2-3; D unclear. The CDR3 runs to 12 residues. Germline V gene lookup returns CDR1 DFQATT and CDR2 SNEGSKA (reference sequence). The DNA of the CDR3 is TGTAGCACCGGGCCGCCACCGGATACGCAGTATTTT. Amino acid sequence: CSTGPPPDTQYF.

This clonotype has just a few counts. J is TRBJ2-5 and V is TRBV4-1; D call uncertain. The germline CDR1 and CDR2 sequences are MGHRA and YSYEKL. V shed 0 bases and J shed 7 bases, with 18 bases lying between them. The CDR3 is 16 residues long. The CDR3 DNA follows: TGCGCCAGCAGCCAAGATCTTACCGGTGCCTTGGGGACCCAGTACTTC. Encoded protein: CASSQDLTGALGTQYF.

The chain has TRBV30 and TRBJ2-5; a weak D match, TRBD1 (5 bases). The tail of the sequence fits TRBJ2-1 better, so the J call may be wrong. CDR1 and CDR2 (germline): GTSNPN, SVGIG (reference sequence). This CDR3 has 14 amino acids. The CDR3 here is CAWSLGADQETQFF. The CDR3 region has the DNA TGTGCCTGGAGTCTTGGGGCAGATCAAGAGACCCAGTTCTTC.

In the case of this clonotype: Relative to the germline gene, one junction end is altered; a read error may explain this. The V gene is TRBV30, the J gene TRBJ2-1; no firm D call. The CDR3 is 12 amino acids. Germline values: CDR1 GTSNPN, CDR2 SVGIG (reference sequence). The CDR3 nucleotides read TGTGCCCGGAGTTTCCCCGGCAATGAGCAGTTCTTC. The encoded protein is CARSFPGNEQFF.

A note on this clonotype: This may be a read error: a much more frequent sequence differs by one nucleotide. This chain joins TRBV6-1 and TRBJ2-3; D is uncertain. Germline V gene lookup returns CDR1 MNHNS and CDR2 SASEGT. The CDR3 has 13 amino acids. The CDR3 spells CAGSGLGTDTQYF. The CDR3 DNA follows: TGTGCCGGCAGTGGCTTAGGCACAGATACGCAGTATTTT.

The chain uses TRBV14 and TRBJ2-2; 7 nucleotides match TRBD1. The trim removed 5 bases at V and 0 bases at J, leaving 6 bases unmatched. The CDR3 is 16 amino acids. Germline assignment: CDR1 SGHDN and CDR2 FVKESK. The CDR3 sequence is CASSIRTGTNTGELFF. CDR3 nucleotide sequence: TGTGCCAGCAGCATAAGGACAGGAACGAACACCGGGGAGCTGTTTTTT.

V gene TRBV28 combines with J gene TRBJ2-5, with 8 bases matching TRBD1. With the DNA end fitting TRBJ2-7 better, the J assignment may be wrong. CDR1 and CDR2 from the germline V gene are MDHEN and SYDVKM. This CDR3 spans 12 amino acids. As DNA, the CDR3 is TGTGCCAGCTGGGACAGGACCTACGAGCAGTACTTC. Translating gives CASWDRTYEQYF.

The V and J genes are TRBV3-1 and TRBJ2-4; 8 nucleotides agree with TRBD2. The trim removed 4 bases at V and 7 bases at J, leaving 9 bases unmatched. Germline V CDR1 and CDR2: LGHDT, YNNKEL (reference sequence). CDR3 length: 15 amino acids. In DNA, the CDR3 is TGTGCCAGCAGCCGGGCAGCGGGAGCGTGGAACATTCAGTACTTC. Protein product: CASSRAAGAWNIQYF.

The CDR3 sequence: CASSQDSVGLTQYF. CDR3 nucleotides: TGTGCCAGCAGCCAAGATTCGGTCGGTCTTACGCAGTATTTT. The chain employs TRBV4-2 and TRBJ2-3; no reliable D call. Trimming removed 0 bases at V and 8 bases at J, with 12 bases between. Germline V gene lookup returns CDR1 LGHNA and CDR2 YNFKEQ. The CDR3 covers 14 residues.

This clonotype was seen more than once but under ten times. V usage is TRBV28 and J usage is TRBJ2-5; D gene uncertain. Trimming removed 6 bases from V and 7 bases from J, with 9 bases in between. This CDR3 is built from 11 residues. The germline V gene encodes CDR1 MDHEN and CDR2 SYDVKM. The CDR3 reads CASSPMGTQYF. The CDR3 DNA follows: TGTGCCAGCAGCCCGATGGGGACCCAGTACTTC.

The chain joins TRBV28 to TRBJ2-1; tentatively, D is TRBD2 (6 bases). This CDR3 has 17 residues. The germline CDR1 and CDR2 sequences are MDHEN and SYDVKM. Trimming took off 3 bases at V and 6 bases at J, with 21 bases between the two ends. This chain's CDR3 is CASSLASGLLFRNEQFF. The CDR3 DNA is TGTGCCAGCAGTTTGGCATCGGGACTCCTGTTCCGCAATGAGCAGTTCTTC.

Ten or more counts support this clonotype. The J gene is TRBJ2-3, the V gene TRBV12-5; tentatively, D is TRBD2 (6 bases). The V and J ends lost 0 bases and 6 bases respectively, with 13 bases between them. The CDR3 has 15 amino acids. From germline, CDR1 is LGHNT and CDR2 FRNRAP. This CDR3 is CASGLVIGSLDTQYF. Written as DNA, the CDR3 is TGTGCTAGTGGTTTGGTGATCGGGAGTTTGGATACGCAGTATTTT. Full variable domain (missing parts from reference TRBV12-5 and TRBJ2-3): DARVTQTPRHKVTEMGQEVTMRCQPILGHNTVFWYRQTMMQGLELLAYFRNRAPLDDSGMPKDRFSAEMPDATLATLKIQPSEPRDSAVYFCASGLVIGSLDTQYFGPGTRLTVL.

V is TRBV20-1 and J is TRBJ2-7; 7 bases are shared with TRBD2. Per the germline V gene, CDR1 is DFQATT and CDR2 is SNEGSKA (reference sequence). CDR3 length: 13 amino acids. Trimming removed 4 bases from V and 3 bases from J; junction bases left unmatched: 6. CDR3 region: CSATLAGVYEQYF. For the CDR3, the DNA is TGCAGTGCTACCCTGGCGGGGGTCTACGAGCAGTACTTC.

The chain carries TRBV7-2 and TRBJ2-3; 13 bases map to TRBD2. The CDR3 runs 20 residues. In germline, CDR1 is SGHTA, CDR2 FQGNSA. Unmatched junction bases numbered 14, after V lost 2 bases and J lost 3 bases. CDR3: CASSLSVLAGGPGGTDTQYF. In nucleotides, the CDR3 is TGTGCCAGCAGCTTAAGTGTACTAGCGGGGGGGCCTGGTGGGACAGATACGCAGTATTTT.

V and J are TRBV4-2 and TRBJ2-3; 7 bases map to TRBD2. The CDR3 extends over 18 amino acids. From germline, CDR1 is LGHNA and CDR2 YNFKEQ. The J segment lost 5 bases and the V segment lost 0 bases, leaving 14 bases of the junction unmatched. CDR3 protein: CASSQDRLVGGRGDTQYF. The DNA of the CDR3 is TGTGCCAGCAGCCAAGATCGTCTAGTGGGAGGGCGAGGAGATACGCAGTATTTT.

The chain combines TRBV11-1 with TRBJ2-7; D is possibly TRBD1 (6 bases). The CDR3 spans 15 residues. V lost 1 base to trimming and J lost 2 bases, with 12 bases between them. Per germline, CDR1 SGHAT and CDR2 FQDESV (reference sequence). The CDR3 protein is CASSLVTGRAYEQYF. The CDR3 region has the DNA TGTGCCAGCAGCTTAGTCACAGGGCGGGCCTACGAGCAGTACTTC.

This clonotype appeared a few times. The chain employs TRBV29-1 and TRBJ1-1; TRBD1 is a possible D gene (5 bases). Germline assignment: CDR1 SQVTM and CDR2 ANQGSEA. This CDR3 has 12 amino acids. Trimming took off 5 bases at V and 2 bases at J, with 9 bases between the two ends. The CDR3 DNA reads TGCAGCGTTCTCGACAGCAACACTGAAGCTTTCTTT. Its translation is CSVLDSNTEAFF.

This CDR3 is CASSEGGRELFF. CDR3 bases: TGTGCCAGCAGTGAAGGAGGAAGGGAGCTGTTTTTT. The chain carries TRBV27 and TRBJ2-2; tentative D call: TRBD2 (5 bases). CDR3 length: 12 residues. Germline assignment: CDR1 MNHEY and CDR2 SMNVEV (reference sequence). V lost 5 bases and J 9 bases, leaving 10 bases between the germline ends.

V gene TRBV28 combines with J gene TRBJ2-3; TRBD2 matches 11 bases. CDR1 and CDR2 from the germline V gene are MDHEN and SYDVKM. The trim removed 3 bases at V and 3 bases at J, leaving 8 bases unmatched. The CDR3 spans 17 residues. The CDR3 DNA reads TGTGCCAGCAGTTTTAGCGGGAGGGCCCTTATTACAGATACGCAGTATTTT. It encodes CASSFSGRALITDTQYF. The variable domain in full, completed from reference TRBV28 and TRBJ2-3, reads DVKVTQSSRYLVKRTGEKVFLECVQDMDHENMFWYRQDPGLGLRLIYFSYDVKMKEKGDIPEGYSVSREKKERFSLILESASTNQTSMYLCASSFSGRALITDTQYFGPGTRLTVL.

This clonotype was seen a handful of times. The chain has TRBV28 and TRBJ2-1; no clear D gene. The CDR3 length is 12 residues. V gave up 8 bases and J gave up 7 bases, with 12 bases separating them. Germline V gene data show CDR1 as MDHEN and CDR2 as SYDVKM. In DNA form, the CDR3 reads TGTGCCAGCGGGCCTCTAGGTAATGAGCAGTTCTTC. Amino acids: CASGPLGNEQFF.

At least ten counts were recorded for this clonotype. This chain links TRBV7-6 with TRBJ2-1, with 9 bases that match TRBD2. The CDR3 extends over 17 amino acids. Germline CDR1 is SGHVS and CDR2 is FNYEAQ. J was trimmed by 0 bases and V by 1 base; bases with no gene match: 4. The CDR3 bases are TGTGCCAGCAGCTTAGGAGTAGCGGGGGCCTCCTACAATGAGCAGTTCTTC. Encoded protein: CASSLGVAGASYNEQFF.

This chain links TRBV13 with TRBJ2-3; D gene uncertain. V was cut by 4 bases and J by 5 bases, with 7 bases left in between. CDR3 size: 12 residues. Germline V CDR1 and CDR2: PRHDT, FYEKMQ (reference sequence). The DNA of the CDR3 is TGTGCCAGCAGCTACTTTCAAGATACGCAGTATTTT. Protein: CASSYFQDTQYF. Combining the CDR3 with reference TRBV13 and TRBJ2-3 gives the whole variable domain AAGVIQSPRHLIKEKRETATLKCYPIPRHDTVYWYQQGPGQDPQFLISFYEKMQSDKGSIPDRFSAQQFSDYHSELNMSSLELGDSALYFCASSYFQDTQYFGPGTRLTVL.

This clonotype was counted between two and nine times. V and J are TRBV20-1 and TRBJ2-5; D is possibly TRBD1 or TRBD2 (5 bases each). Germline CDR1 DFQATT, CDR2 SNEGSKA (reference sequence). V gave up 6 bases and J gave up 2 bases, with 16 bases separating them. The CDR3 is 14 residues long. CDR3 region: CSASPGTPQETQYF. The CDR3 nucleotides read TGCAGTGCATCACCGGGGACGCCACAAGAGACCCAGTACTTC.

This clonotype was counted ten times or more. The chain combines TRBV7-9 with TRBJ1-2, with a tentative D call TRBD1 (5 bases). This CDR3 is built from 12 residues. From germline, CDR1 is SEHNR and CDR2 FQNEAQ (reference sequence). Trimming shortened V by 3 bases and J by 8 bases, and 10 bases separated the two germline ends. The DNA for the CDR3 is TGTGCCAGCAGCTTCGGGGCGGGCGGCTACACCTTC. It is translated as CASSFGAGGYTF.

A few counts support this clonotype. The V and J genes are TRBV10-1 and TRBJ2-7, with 11 bases fitting TRBD1. V lost 4 bases, J lost 6 bases, and 11 bases stayed unmatched. CDR1 is WNHNN, CDR2 SYGVQD, per germline (reference sequence). This CDR3 is built from 16 residues. CDR3 nucleotides: TGCGCCAGCAGTGGCCCCCCGGGACAGGGGGGCGCCGAGCAGTACTTC. Its protein is CASSGPPGQGGAEQYF.

This clonotype was counted ten times or more. The chain is built from TRBV4-1 and TRBJ2-7, with 9 bases aligning to TRBD1. This CDR3 spans 15 amino acids. Trimming cost V 0 bases and J 4 bases; bases outside gene matches: 4. Germline V gene lookup returns CDR1 MGHRA and CDR2 YSYEKL. CDR3 region: CASSQDGTGWYEQYF. The CDR3 nucleotides read TGCGCCAGCAGCCAAGACGGGACAGGGTGGTACGAGCAGTACTTC.

The gene calls are TRBV11-2 and TRBJ2-5; D not certain. This CDR3 spans 13 amino acids. Germline V lookup: CDR1 SGHAT, CDR2 FQNNGV. V was pared by 3 bases and J by 2 bases, with 7 bases between. The CDR3 loop is CASSFTLQETQYF. CDR3 bases: TGTGCCAGCAGCTTCACCTTACAAGAGACCCAGTACTTC.

This clonotype has ten or more counts. DNA for the CDR3: TGTGCCAGCAGCCGAACTAGCGGGGTCACAGATACGCAGTATTTT. Its protein product is CASSRTSGVTDTQYF. The chain uses TRBV14 and TRBJ2-3; 10 bases are shared with TRBD2. With V trimmed by 4 bases and J by 2 bases, 3 bases remained unmatched. Germline V CDR1 and CDR2: SGHDN, FVKESK. The CDR3 spans 15 residues.

This chain links TRBV9 with TRBJ2-5, with TRBD2 as a possible D gene (6 bases). There are 14 residues in the CDR3. Looked up from germline, CDR1 is SGDLS and CDR2 is YYNGEE. V dropped 5 bases and J dropped 1 base, with 12 bases sitting between them. CDR3 nucleotide sequence: TGTGCCAGCAGTGCCGGGAGCCTCCAAGAGACCCAGTACTTC. Its translation: CASSAGSLQETQYF.

This clonotype was observed a few times. The rearrangement uses TRBV6-5 and TRBJ2-7; no firm D call. CDR1 is MNHEY, CDR2 SVGAGI, per germline. Trimming removed 2 bases at V and 6 bases at J, with 8 bases between. The CDR3 consists of 12 residues. CDR3 protein: CASSYRFGEQYF. For the CDR3, the DNA is TGTGCCAGCAGTTACCGTTTCGGCGAGCAGTACTTC.